The source of this T cell receptor (beta chain) is a study of blood T cells in healthy people across ages. General study points: Diversity figures derived from one million T cells were judged to underestimate the true value.

There are many counts of this clonotype. Its antigen is as yet unknown. Total RNA extraction produced at least 5.5 micrograms (per sample) for the study. Using a J-beta primer mix together with a sample-barcoded 5' primer, a second PCR was run for roughly 6 to 11 cycles. TCRdb reprocessed the 5' RACE reads with MiXCR, giving one entry per CDR3 protein. Of about 640,000 distinct CDR3 sequences in the sample, less than 35% were seen once. Specimen: blood. The clonotype comes from a woman of 80 years or more in good health.

The CDR3 protein is CASSPGLFSTDTQYF. CDR3 in DNA: TGTGCCAGCAGCCCGGGACTGTTTAGCACAGATACGCAGTATTTT. The chain recombines TRBV7-2 with TRBJ2-3; tentative D call: TRBD2 (6 bases). The V end lost 5 bases, the J end lost 0 bases, and 12 bases lay between the germline ends. The CDR3 covers 15 residues. The germline V gene encodes CDR1 SGHTA and CDR2 FQGNSA.